This T cell receptor (beta chain) was profiled in a study of blood T cell repertoires in COVID-19. Study context: COVID-19 samples from acute and convalescent phases originated in the United States, Italy and Spain. Sources were T cells, B-cell-depleted T cells, or PBMCs; the material itself was cDNA or gDNA.

This clone occurred a few times. Produced via immunoSEQ multiplex PCR; TCRdb's table is partial and in-frame only. The top ten clones hold around an eighth of a sample with about 100,000 clones, around four fifths of them seen once. Sequenced input: peripheral blood. The sequence was obtained from a middle-aged man with active or convalescent COVID-19.

The DNA of the CDR3 is TGTGCCTGGAGTGCCCGAGGTAGGGGGGGCGCGACTGAAGCTTTCTTT. Residues: CAWSARGRGGATEAFF. V gene TRBV30 combines with J gene TRBJ1-1; D is perhaps TRBD1 (6 bases). The V end was cut by 1 base, the J end by 5 bases, with 20 bases between. The CDR3 consists of 16 residues. Germline values: CDR1 GTSNPN, CDR2 SVGIG (reference sequence).